This T cell receptor (beta chain) derives from a study of control samples from healthy donors and cancer patients. The CDR3 extends over 13 amino acids. Trimming shortened V by 4 bases and J by 4 bases, and 13 bases separated the two germline ends. Looked up from germline, CDR1 is SQVTM and CDR2 is ANQGSEA. Method: immunoSEQ multiplex PCR; TCRdb's copy keeps in-frame clones and lacks some. The profile covers approximately 72,000 clones, with roughly 90% appearing a single time and about 7.1% taken by the ten largest. The clonotype comes from a man aged 50 or older in good health. The chain combines TRBV29-1 with TRBJ1-2, with TRBD1 as a possible D gene (6 bases). The sequenced sample was blood. Here the CDR3 DNA reads TGCAGCGTTGTTACAGGGCTTACCTATGGCTACACCTTC. Amino acid sequence: CSVVTGLTYGYTF.